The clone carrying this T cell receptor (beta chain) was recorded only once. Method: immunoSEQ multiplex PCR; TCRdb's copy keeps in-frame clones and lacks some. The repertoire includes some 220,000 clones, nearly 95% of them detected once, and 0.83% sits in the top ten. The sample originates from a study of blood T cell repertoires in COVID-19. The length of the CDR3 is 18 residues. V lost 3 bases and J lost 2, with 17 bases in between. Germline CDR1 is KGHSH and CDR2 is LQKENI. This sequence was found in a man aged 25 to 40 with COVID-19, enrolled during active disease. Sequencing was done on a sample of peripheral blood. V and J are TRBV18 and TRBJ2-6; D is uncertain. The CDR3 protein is CASSPSVAAAAGANVLTF. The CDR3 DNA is TGTGCCAGCTCACCCTCCGTTGCAGCTGCGGCTGGGGCCAACGTCCTGACTTTC.